This T cell receptor beta chain was obtained from a study of blood T cell repertoires in COVID-19. The CDR3 runs 15 residues. Germline trimming cut 1 base from V and 4 bases from J; bases unmatched to any gene: 7. Looked up from germline, CDR1 is SQVTM and CDR2 is ANQGSEA. The assay was immunoSEQ multiplex PCR, and TCRdb's table has in-frame clones only and misses some. The sample gives fewer than 450,000 clones, 88% of which show up once; 2% to 2.5% is in the top ten. The TCR originated in a middle-aged woman with acute COVID-19. The sequencing sample was made of PBMCs or T cells enriched from blood (not recorded which). The chain has TRBV29-1 and TRBJ1-3; 7 bases align to TRBD1. CDR3 sequence: CSVEGQGEAGNTIYF. The CDR3 region has the DNA TGCAGCGTTGAAGGACAGGGCGAAGCGGGAAACACCATATATTTT. Full variable domain (outside the CDR3, taken from reference TRBV29-1 and TRBJ1-3): SAVISQKPSRDICQRGTSLTIQCQVDSQVTMMFWYRQQPGQSLTLIATANQGSEATYESGFVIDKFPISRPNLTFSTLTVSNMSPEDSSIYLCSVEGQGEAGNTIYFGEGSWLTVV.